This T cell receptor (beta chain) was obtained from a study of OX40 agonist ivuxolimab in advanced cancers. Study context: The dose of intravenous ivuxolimab that patients received every 2 weeks ranged from 0.01 to 10 mg/kg. Those treated in dose escalation had hepatocellular carcinoma, melanoma, renal cell cancer or head and neck cancer.

Repertoires were generated with immunoSEQ multiplex PCR, while TCRdb's copy carries only in-frame clones and drops some. This table has roughly 28,000 clones, less than 85% appearing once. Specimen: CD4+ or CD8+ T cells sorted from blood, collected in a trial of the OX40 agonist ivuxolimab. This TCR was sampled from an adult with an advanced solid tumor such as melanoma, head and neck, liver or kidney cancer.

CDR3 bases: TGTGCCAGCAGCAGCAACGTTGAAGCTTTCTTT. This sequence encodes CASSSNVEAFF. The chain combines TRBV5-6 with TRBJ1-1; D is uncertain. The CDR3 sequence is 11 residues long. Germline loops: CDR1 SGHDT, CDR2 YYEEEE. V lost 4 bases and J 7 bases, leaving 8 bases between the germline ends.